These T cell receptor beta chains were read from a single sample in a study of cytomegalovirus exposure and HLA in healthy donors. Clones were sequenced by immunoSEQ multiplex PCR, and TCRdb holds only the in-frame ones, with some missing. The sample records over 150,000 clones, around 80% being singletons. The sequenced sample was PBMCs. Receptors originate from a man aged 40-50 years in good health and CMV-seronegative. The conserved cysteine and the conserved F or W are not part of the CDR3 here. Each record gives: D gene, V gene, J gene, clone size, CDR3 protein. The D gene is left open where the match is weak. Rows may omit the clone size; those that give it use once, few, many or a size class.

d_gene: .; v_gene: TRBV5-1; j_gene: TRBJ2-3; abundance: few; CDR3aa: ASRRPASGFKDTQY
d_gene: .; v_gene: TRBV19; j_gene: TRBJ1-4; abundance: once; CDR3aa: ASSMFRGNEKLF
d_gene: TRBD1; v_gene: TRBV5-4; j_gene: TRBJ1-4; abundance: .; CDR3aa: ASSVPGQGTNEKLF
d_gene: .; v_gene: TRBV7-2; j_gene: TRBJ1-5; abundance: once; CDR3aa: ASSPPGHSNQPQH
d_gene: TRBD2; v_gene: TRBV2; j_gene: TRBJ2-1; abundance: few; CDR3aa: ASSEIGTSGSEQF
d_gene: .; v_gene: TRBV5-1; j_gene: TRBJ2-4; abundance: .; CDR3aa: ASSLNGSPPNIQY
d_gene: TRBD2; v_gene: TRBV11-2; j_gene: .; abundance: .; CDR3aa: ASSLGLAEGYEQY
d_gene: TRBD2; v_gene: TRBV5-6; j_gene: TRBJ2-4; abundance: .; CDR3aa: ASSLGGVDIQY
d_gene: .; v_gene: TRBV2; j_gene: TRBJ2-5; abundance: .; CDR3aa: ASYGIASAGETQY
d_gene: TRBD1; v_gene: TRBV6-5; j_gene: TRBJ1-2; abundance: .; CDR3aa: ASSKGTDRYYGYT
d_gene: .; v_gene: TRBV5-1; j_gene: TRBJ1-4; abundance: .; CDR3aa: ASSLEGDATNEKLF
d_gene: TRBD1; v_gene: TRBV18; j_gene: TRBJ2-1; abundance: .; CDR3aa: ASSTGQGRNEQF
d_gene: .; v_gene: TRBV25-1; j_gene: TRBJ2-7; abundance: .; CDR3aa: ASSDWGGLRHEQY
d_gene: .; v_gene: TRBV28; j_gene: TRBJ1-2; abundance: .; CDR3aa: ASSFLYGYT
d_gene: TRBD1; v_gene: TRBV28; j_gene: TRBJ1-5; abundance: few; CDR3aa: ASIMTGSRSNQPQH
d_gene: .; v_gene: TRBV7-9; j_gene: TRBJ1-3; abundance: .; CDR3aa: ASSYTGNSGNTIY
d_gene: .; v_gene: TRBV23-1; j_gene: TRBJ1-1; abundance: .; CDR3aa: ASSQSWRAAGNTEAF
d_gene: TRBD2; v_gene: TRBV5-4; j_gene: TRBJ2-3; abundance: .; CDR3aa: ASSTTSGTPRGTDTQY
d_gene: TRBD1; v_gene: TRBV5-8; j_gene: TRBJ2-7; abundance: .; CDR3aa: ASSTRDRGLYEQY
d_gene: TRBD1; v_gene: TRBV19; j_gene: TRBJ1-5; abundance: .; CDR3aa: ASSPGQGARKPQH
d_gene: TRBD1; v_gene: TRBV6-6; j_gene: TRBJ2-2; abundance: .; CDR3aa: ASSFDRADTGELF
d_gene: .; v_gene: TRBV7-8; j_gene: TRBJ2-7; abundance: .; CDR3aa: ASSTGFPNYEQY
d_gene: .; v_gene: TRBV6-4; j_gene: TRBJ2-2; abundance: .; CDR3aa: ASSDSGQGTGELF
d_gene: .; v_gene: TRBV5-1; j_gene: TRBJ2-1; abundance: .; CDR3aa: ASSPTGRDNEQF
d_gene: TRBD2; v_gene: TRBV2; j_gene: TRBJ2-2; abundance: .; CDR3aa: ATQAMSGRGTGELF
d_gene: .; v_gene: TRBV7-9; j_gene: TRBJ2-5; abundance: .; CDR3aa: ASSILGETQY